The 14 T cell receptor beta chains given below trace back to one sample, sequenced in a study of PD-L1 blockade in urothelial cancer. This table comes from immunoSEQ multiplex PCR, and its TCRdb copy is limited to in-frame clones, with some not included. Of 25,000 to 35,000 clones in the sample, 84% are singletons; the top ten hold 2.5% to 3.5%. Documented time point: peripheral blood 6 weeks after treatment start. The specimen comprised PBMCs, sampled around atezolizumab (anti-PD-L1) treatment. Receptors originate from an older man with urothelial cancer.

The genes are TRBV5-1 and TRBJ2-2, with 8 bases aligning to TRBD2. Trimming took 0 bases from V and 13 from J; bases not matched to a gene: 8. The germline CDR1 and CDR2 sequences are SGHRS and YFSETQ. The CDR3 is made up of 14 amino acids. The CDR3 region is CASSLGGAGALLFF. CDR3 DNA: TGCGCCAGCAGCTTGGGAGGAGCGGGAGCTTTGCTGTTTTTT.

The chain links TRBV25-1 to TRBJ2-1, with 11 bases aligning to TRBD2. The germline gives CDR1 MGHDK, CDR2 SYGVNS. CDR3 length: 15 residues. V lost 4 bases to trimming and J lost 6 bases; unmatched junction nucleotides: 5. The CDR3 sequence: CASSASGGLSNEQFF. CDR3 bases: TGTGCCAGCAGTGCTAGCGGGGGGCTCTCCAATGAGCAGTTCTTC.

The CDR3 sequence: CASSVGPAGVLYEQYF. For the CDR3, the DNA is TGTGCCAGCAGCGTAGGGCCAGCGGGAGTGCTCTACGAGCAGTACTTC. This chain links TRBV9 with TRBJ2-7; 8 bases are shared with TRBD2. Per the germline V gene, CDR1 is SGDLS and CDR2 is YYNGEE. With 0 bases clipped from V and 3 bases from J, the junction kept 8 bases outside the gene matches. The length of the CDR3 is 16 residues.

The gene calls are TRBV14 and TRBJ2-3; D not certain. V lost 0 bases, J lost 2 bases, and 9 bases lay in between. Germline CDR1 reads SGHDN; CDR2 reads FVKESK. This CDR3 comprises 15 residues. The CDR3: CASSQDHSFTDTQYF. The CDR3 nucleotides read TGTGCCAGCAGCCAAGATCACAGCTTCACAGATACGCAGTATTTT.

The chain joins TRBV28 to TRBJ2-7; 8 positions agree with TRBD1. The J segment lost 6 bases and the V segment lost 2 bases, leaving 9 bases of the junction unmatched. CDR1 MDHEN and CDR2 SYDVKM come from the germline V gene. The CDR3 is made up of 15 amino acids. The CDR3 here is CASSLRSQGAVEQYF. CDR3 coding DNA: TGTGCCAGCAGTTTAAGGAGTCAGGGGGCGGTCGAGCAGTACTTC.

The V call is TRBV28, the J call TRBJ1-1; 8 nucleotides match TRBD1. The CDR3 extends over 15 amino acids. V lost 4 bases and J lost 5; bases outside the gene matches: 9. Looked up from germline, CDR1 is MDHEN and CDR2 is SYDVKM. The CDR3 bases are TGTGCCAGCAGTTCCTTGGACAGGGTGAGAACTGAAGCTTTCTTT. Its translation: CASSSLDRVRTEAFF.

This sequence joins TRBV2 and TRBJ1-1, with 7 nucleotides matching TRBD1. After removal of 6 bases from V and 1 base from J, the junction contained 5 bases not matched to a gene. CDR1 SNHLY and CDR2 FYNNEI come from the germline V gene. The CDR3 contains 14 residues. Written as DNA, the CDR3 is TGTGCCAGCAGCGGACAGGCCTCGAACACTGAAGCTTTCTTT. Translating gives CASSGQASNTEAFF.

The chain joins TRBV6-1 to TRBJ2-5; D is uncertain. The CDR3 is made up of 11 amino acids. Germline V gene lookup returns CDR1 MNHNS and CDR2 SASEGT. Trimming left V 2 bases short and J 5 bases short, with 3 bases between. The CDR3 DNA is TGTGCCAGCAGTGAACGGGAGACCCAGTACTTC. Translated: CASSERETQYF.

The V call is TRBV15, the J call TRBJ2-6; 7 nucleotides match TRBD1. CDR3 length: 15 residues. CDR1 LNHNV and CDR2 YYDKDF come from the germline V gene (reference sequence). Trimming took 4 bases from V and 2 from J; bases not matched to a gene: 2. The CDR3 region is CATSKGGPGANVLTF. The CDR3 nucleotides read TGTGCCACCAGCAAAGGGGGCCCTGGGGCCAACGTCCTGACTTTC. Full variable domain (remainder filled in from reference TRBV15 and TRBJ2-6): DAMVIQNPRYQVTQFGKPVTLSCSQTLNHNVMYWYQQKSSQAPKLLFHYYDKDFNNEADTPDNFQSRRPNTSFCFLDIRSPGLGDTAMYLCATSKGGPGANVLTFGAGSRLTVL.

The chain recombines TRBV7-2 with TRBJ2-5; perhaps TRBD2 as D (6 bases). Trimming removed 5 bases at V and 4 bases at J, with 17 bases between. The CDR3 loop spans 15 amino acids. The V gene's germline CDR1 is SGHTA and CDR2 FQGNSA. For the CDR3, the DNA is TGTGCCAGCAGCCGAGGCGGGAACACCCGAGAGACCCAGTACTTC. It translates to CASSRGGNTRETQYF.

The chain combines TRBV19 with TRBJ1-2; 10 bases match TRBD1. The germline gives CDR1 LNHDA, CDR2 SQIVND (reference sequence). V shed 6 bases and J 2 bases; nucleotides not matched to a gene: 9. There are 16 residues in the CDR3. CDR3 DNA sequence: TGTGCCAGTAGAGGTGGGACAGGGGCTCGGAACTATGGCTACACCTTC. Its translation: CASRGGTGARNYGYTF.

The rearrangement uses TRBV6-6 and TRBJ1-2; D is possibly TRBD1 (5 bases). Trimming cost V 7 bases and J 1 base, with 13 bases left between them. Germline values: CDR1 MNHNY, CDR2 SVGAGI (reference sequence). The CDR3 spans 14 residues. The CDR3 region is CASTPTGDNYGYTF. CDR3 coding DNA: TGTGCCAGCACCCCAACGGGGGATAACTATGGCTACACCTTC.

V usage is TRBV6-1 and J usage is TRBJ2-5; 10 nucleotides match TRBD2. CDR1 MNHNS and CDR2 SASEGT come from the germline V gene. The ends lost 0 bases at V and 7 bases at J; junction bases unmatched: 2. The CDR3 totals 14 residues. CDR3 sequence: CASSEAQREGTQYF. The CDR3 nucleotides read TGTGCCAGCAGTGAAGCGCAGCGGGAGGGGACCCAGTACTTC.

The chain recombines TRBV7-2 with TRBJ1-5, with D uncertain. The germline V gene encodes CDR1 SGHTA and CDR2 FQGNSA. The V end lost 5 bases, the J end lost 5 bases, and 10 bases lay between the germline ends. CDR3 size: 13 residues. CDR3 nucleotide sequence: TGTGCCAGCAGCCCCGGTTTGGATCAGCCCCAGCATTTT. Its translation: CASSPGLDQPQHF.